This T cell receptor (beta chain) was obtained from a study of blood T cell repertoires in COVID-19. About the research overall: The origin of the acute and convalescent COVID-19 samples was the United States, Italy and Spain. The cDNA or gDNA used as material had been derived from T cells, B-cell-depleted T cells, or PBMCs.

Trimming took 8 bases from V and 1 from J, leaving 14 bases between them. The V gene's germline CDR1 is MNHEY and CDR2 SVGAGI. The CDR3 loop spans 15 amino acids. Using immunoSEQ multiplex PCR, the repertoire was profiled, and TCRdb retains in-frame clones only, with some absent. The repertoire holds some 150,000 clones, more than 80% seen once, with 2.2% in the top ten. The sequencing input was peripheral blood. The rearrangement joins TRBV6-5 to TRBJ2-2; tentative D call: TRBD1 (5 bases). The clonotype originates from a man between 65 and 85 years old with acute or convalescent COVID-19. CDR3 coding DNA: TGTGCCAGCGCAGGTAGACAGCTGAACACCGGGGAGCTGTTTTTT. Its protein product is CASAGRQLNTGELFF.